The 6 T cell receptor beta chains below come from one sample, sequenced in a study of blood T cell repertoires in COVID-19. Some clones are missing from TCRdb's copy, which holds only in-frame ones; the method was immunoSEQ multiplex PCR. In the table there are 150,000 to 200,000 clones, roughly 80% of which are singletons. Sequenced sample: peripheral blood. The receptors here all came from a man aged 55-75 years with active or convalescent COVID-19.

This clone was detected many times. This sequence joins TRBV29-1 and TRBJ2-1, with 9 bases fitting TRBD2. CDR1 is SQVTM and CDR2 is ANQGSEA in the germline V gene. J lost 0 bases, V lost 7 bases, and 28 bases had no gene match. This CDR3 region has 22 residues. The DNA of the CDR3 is TGCAGCGCCCTGACTTACCTGGGAGGTCCAGCGACTAGCGGATACTCCTACAATGAGCAGTTCTTC. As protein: CSALTYLGGPATSGYSYNEQFF.

CDR3 DNA sequence: TGTGCCAGCAGCTCCAGGGGGGAACCATCTGAAAAACTGTTTTTT. This translates into CASSSRGEPSEKLFF. The V gene is TRBV7-9, the J gene TRBJ1-4; TRBD1 aligns across 7 bases. CDR3 length: 15 amino acids. From germline, CDR1 is SEHNR and CDR2 FQNEAQ (reference sequence). V dropped 4 bases and J dropped 7; count of bases not matched to a gene: 9.

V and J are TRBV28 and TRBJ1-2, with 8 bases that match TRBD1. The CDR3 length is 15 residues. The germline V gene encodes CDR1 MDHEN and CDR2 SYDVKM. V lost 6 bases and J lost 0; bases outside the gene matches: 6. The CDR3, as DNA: TGTGCCAGCAGCCCCTTGACAGGGGCTAACTATGGCTACACCTTC. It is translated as CASSPLTGANYGYTF.

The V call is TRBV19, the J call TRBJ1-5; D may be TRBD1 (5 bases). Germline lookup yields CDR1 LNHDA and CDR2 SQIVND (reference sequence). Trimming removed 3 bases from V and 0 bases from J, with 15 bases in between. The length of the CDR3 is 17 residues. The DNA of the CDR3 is TGTGCCAGTAGTATTCCACAAGGGGTGTATAGCAATCAGCCCCAGCATTTT. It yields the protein CASSIPQGVYSNQPQHF.

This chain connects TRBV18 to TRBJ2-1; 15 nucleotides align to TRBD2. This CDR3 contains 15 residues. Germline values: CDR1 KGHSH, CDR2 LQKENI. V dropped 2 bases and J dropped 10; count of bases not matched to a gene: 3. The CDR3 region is CASSPWTSGRAEQFF. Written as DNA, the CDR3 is TGTGCCAGCTCACCATGGACTAGCGGGAGGGCGGAGCAGTTCTTC.

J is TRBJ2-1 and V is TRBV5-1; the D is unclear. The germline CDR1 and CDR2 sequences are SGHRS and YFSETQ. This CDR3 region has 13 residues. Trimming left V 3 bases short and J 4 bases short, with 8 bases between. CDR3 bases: TGCGCCAGCAGCTCCCCTAGTTACAATGAGCAGTTCTTC. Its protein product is CASSSPSYNEQFF.